One and the same sample provided the 13 T cell receptor beta chains below, sequenced in a study of cytomegalovirus exposure and HLA in healthy donors. PCR used 60 Vbeta primers and 13 Jbeta primers. Data came from immunoSEQ multiplex PCR; TCRdb stores just in-frame clones and leaves some out. The table records tens of thousands of clones, roughly 63% of them present only once. The sample was PBMCs. All receptors derive from a woman aged 45-59 years in good health and CMV-seropositive.

This sequence joins TRBV7-9 and TRBJ2-4, with a possible D match to TRBD2 (5 bases). V gave up 5 bases and J gave up 0 bases, with 11 bases separating them. Per the germline V gene, CDR1 is SEHNR and CDR2 is FQNEAQ (reference sequence). The CDR3 spans 15 residues. This CDR3 reads CASSPRGLAKNIQYF. The CDR3 coding sequence is TGTGCCAGCAGCCCACGAGGACTAGCCAAAAACATTCAGTACTTC. The complete variable domain, with remaining parts taken from reference TRBV7-9 and TRBJ2-4, reads DTGVSQNPRHKITKRGQNVTFRCDPISEHNRLYWYRQTLGQGPEFLTYFQNEAQLEKSRLLSDRFSAERPKGSFSTLEIQRTEQGDSAMYLCASSPRGLAKNIQYFGAGTRLSVL.

This clone has a single count. The chain uses TRBV5-1 and TRBJ1-3; unclear D gene. Trimming took off 4 bases at V and 0 bases at J, with 8 bases between the two ends. The CDR3 is 14 residues long. CDR1 and CDR2 from the germline V gene are SGHRS and YFSETQ. The CDR3 DNA follows: TGCGCCAGCAGCCAGCAGGTCTCTGGAAACACCATATATTTT. It specifies CASSQQVSGNTIYF.

This clone was counted only a few times. The chain has TRBV2 and TRBJ1-1; no firm D call. CDR1 and CDR2 from the germline V gene are SNHLY and FYNNEI. The V gene lost 2 bases and the J gene lost 0 bases, with 16 bases spanning the gap. There are 17 residues in the CDR3. CDR3 bases: TGTGCCAGCAGTGAAAAGCGGGGTGGGCGGATGAACACTGAAGCTTTCTTT. It specifies CASSEKRGGRMNTEAFF.

As for this clone: Lacking the conserved final phenylalanine or tryptophan, this CDR3 likely reflects a read error. The genes are TRBV7-9 and TRBJ2-4; maybe TRBD2 (6 bases). V was shortened by 0 bases and J by 0 bases, with 6 bases between the two germline ends. Per the germline V gene, CDR1 is SEHNR and CDR2 is FQNEAQ (reference sequence). The CDR3 contains 15 residues. CDR3 nucleotide sequence: TGTGCCAGCAGCTTAGCGGGACTAGCCAAAAACATTCAGTACCTC. It is translated as CASSLAGLAKNIQYL.

This clone has only a few counts. This chain uses TRBV7-9 with TRBJ1-2; D uncertain. In germline, CDR1 is SEHNR, CDR2 FQNEAQ (reference sequence). Trimming cost V 2 bases and J 3 bases, with 10 bases left between them. This CDR3 comprises 14 residues. CDR3 DNA sequence: TGTGCCAGCAGCTTACCGGGGAAGGACTATGGCTACACCTTC. Its protein is CASSLPGKDYGYTF. Full variable domain (missing parts from reference TRBV7-9 and TRBJ1-2): DTGVSQNPRHKITKRGQNVTFRCDPISEHNRLYWYRQTLGQGPEFLTYFQNEAQLEKSRLLSDRFSAERPKGSFSTLEIQRTEQGDSAMYLCASSLPGKDYGYTFGSGTRLTVV.

The J gene is TRBJ2-6, the V gene TRBV11-2; D gene unclear. The CDR3 contains 17 residues. In germline, CDR1 is SGHAT, CDR2 FQNNGV. V lost 0 bases and J 4 bases, leaving 13 bases between the germline ends. The CDR3 is CASSLDHTSWGANVLTF. CDR3 sequence (DNA): TGTGCCAGCAGCTTAGATCATACATCTTGGGGGGCCAACGTCCTGACTTTC.

V and J are TRBV10-3 and TRBJ1-2; D is unresolved. Trimming removed 2 bases from V and 4 bases from J, with 8 bases in between. The CDR3 spans 13 residues. Germline assignment: CDR1 ENHRY and CDR2 SYGVKD. CDR3 protein: CAISEGPTYGYTF. The CDR3 bases are TGTGCCATCAGTGAGGGCCCAACCTATGGCTACACCTTC.

The chain employs TRBV7-2 and TRBJ2-5; 11 bases map to TRBD2. This CDR3 has 16 amino acids. Germline-derived CDR1 and CDR2 are SGHTA and FQGNSA. Unmatched junction bases numbered 8, after V lost 4 bases and J lost 4 bases. This CDR3 is CASSSRTSGRGETQYF. CDR3 nucleotides: TGTGCCAGCAGCTCCCGGACTAGCGGGCGAGGAGAGACCCAGTACTTC.

This clone was counted only a few times. The chain is built from TRBV4-2 and TRBJ1-1; D possibly corresponds to TRBD1 (5 bases). Germline V gives CDR1 LGHNA, CDR2 YNFKEQ. V was pared by 3 bases and J by 5 bases, with 10 bases between. The CDR3 spans 13 residues. CDR3 amino acids: CASSHGGGTEAFF. The CDR3 coding sequence is TGTGCCAGCAGCCACGGGGGGGGGACTGAAGCTTTCTTT.

This chain joins TRBV27 and TRBJ1-4; 7 bases line up with TRBD1. The germline gives CDR1 MNHEY, CDR2 SMNVEV (reference sequence). Losses at the gene ends were 10 bases for V and 6 bases for J; bases not matched to a gene: 2. The CDR3 has 11 amino acids. The CDR3 DNA reads as TGTGCCACCGGGACAGATGAAAAACTGTTTTTT. As protein: CATGTDEKLFF.

This chain uses TRBV18 with TRBJ2-5; the D is unclear. The J call is in doubt because the DNA end fits TRBJ2-7 better. CDR3 length: 13 amino acids. Germline V CDR1 and CDR2: KGHSH, LQKENI. The CDR3 loop reads CASSPPVIYEQYF. The CDR3 nucleotides are TGTGCCAGCTCACCACCCGTGATTTACGAGCAGTACTTC.

The chain combines TRBV6-1 with TRBJ2-1; D might be TRBD2 (6 bases). Germline V CDR1 and CDR2: MNHNS, SASEGT. CDR3 size: 13 residues. Trimming removed 8 bases at V and 5 bases at J, with 13 bases between. The CDR3, as DNA: TGTGCCAGCGAACGGGAGCTCCACAATGAGCAGTTCTTC. Protein sequence: CASERELHNEQFF.

This clone appeared once. J is TRBJ1-2 and V is TRBV29-1; D not certain. Trimming stripped 5 bases from V and 3 bases from J, with 13 bases between. Germline loops: CDR1 SQVTM, CDR2 ANQGSEA. This CDR3 contains 13 residues. Here the CDR3 reads CSVYGEVDYGYTF. CDR3 DNA sequence: TGCAGCGTTTATGGGGAGGTTGACTATGGCTACACCTTC.